This record looks at one T cell receptor (beta chain) sequence and its context. It has no known antigen specificity. Qualities for individual bases were not recorded, and no much larger clone is one base off. CDR1 and CDR2 were assigned from the germline V gene as MNHEY and SVGAGI. The CDR3 measures 12 amino acids from cysteine to phenylalanine. This entry keeps only the CDR3 DNA: 36 bases, framed from base 1. Trimming at the junction amounts to 2 bases on V and 8 bases on J, and the germline ends lie 7 bases apart. The sample is drawn from a study of T cell repertoires in cytomegalovirus infection (dated by TCRdb to about 2019). Study-level background: Recently identified HLA-C-restricted CMV epitopes, whose presentation resists viral immunomodulation, were targeted by peptide stimulations together with well-studied HLA-B-restricted epitopes. Because public TCR beta signatures pointed to carriage of CMV infection together with the matching HLA type, the HLA type of each donor mattered for the analysis. Study-wide conclusions, independent of this receptor: In both this cohort and an independent roughly 360-donor cohort, the cumulative frequency of public TCR beta family members distinguished carriers of CMV infection plus the relevant HLA type. The ex vivo response was dominated by HLA-C-restricted CMV-specific TCR beta clonotypes, which also provided the single most frequent clonotype in two of eight donors.

This sample was sequenced with an Illumina HiSeq 1500. TCRdb reworked the public reads: Q25 trimming with fastp, MiXCR clone assembly, productive beta chains retained. Rows are unified per CDR3 protein, each entry keeping the most common DNA and genes. This sample is represented by around 100,000 distinct CDR3 sequences; under 55% of them were singletons. 65% to 75% of the sample is held by the ten biggest clonotypes. Taken with the paper, the label for treatment or condition translates to: in vitro stimulation with specific CMV peptide epitopes to enrich CMV-specific T cells. The specimen comprised CD8+ T cells from cultured PBMCs, sampled from culture after CMV antigen stimulation. The rearranged chain carries TRBV6-5 and TRBJ2-1, with the D gene too uncertain to name. This TCR was sampled from a human donor in good health (CMV status not recorded). Some clones in this sample may be carry-over from other donors' samples. At the DNA level, the sequence is TGTGCCAGCAGTTACAGTTTGGATGAGCAGTTCTTC. This translates into CASSYSLDEQFF.